Listed below are T cell receptor beta chains from one sample, sequenced in a study of blood T cell repertoires in COVID-19. Libraries were prepared by immunoSEQ multiplex PCR; TCRdb keeps only in-frame clonotypes and omits some of them. The table records hundreds of thousands of clones, approximately 86% of them present only once. The sequenced material came from peripheral blood. Receptors were obtained from a woman aged 70 to 79 with COVID-19, enrolled during active disease. Each CDR3 is given with its conserved first and last residue. Each record gives: D gene, J gene, V gene, CDR3 DNA, CDR3 protein. The D gene is left open where the match is weak.

>.|TRBJ2-3|TRBV6-4
TGTGCCAGCAGTGAAGGGGTAGAAGGAGATACGCAGTATTTT
CASSEGVEGDTQYF
>TRBD2|TRBJ2-4|TRBV28
TGTGCCAGCAGTTTCCGGCGGGGGGGAACGGGGAAAAACATTCAGTACTTC
CASSFRRGGTGKNIQYF
>TRBD1|TRBJ2-2|TRBV18
TGTGCCAGCTCACGGACGCAGGGGGCCGGGGAGCTGTTTTTT
CASSRTQGAGELFF
>TRBD2|TRBJ2-3|TRBV7-9
TGTGCCAGCAGTTCGACTAGCTGGGTTGCAGATACGCAGTATTTT
CASSSTSWVADTQYF
>TRBD1|TRBJ2-7|TRBV7-9
TGTGCCAGCAGCTTAGGAAGACAGGGGCTCCACGAGCAGTACTTC
CASSLGRQGLHEQYF
>TRBD1|TRBJ1-1|TRBV4-1
TGCGCCAGCAGCCGCCCGGACAGGAGACCCACTGAAGCTTTCTTT
CASSRPDRRPTEAFF
>.|TRBJ1-2|TRBV30
TGTGCCTGGAGTACCGGGAGGGGCTACACCTTC
CAWSTGRGYTF
>TRBD1|TRBJ1-1|TRBV5-5
TGTGCCAGCAGCTTACGGGACAGGGGAACTGAAGCTTTCTTT
CASSLRDRGTEAFF
>TRBD1|TRBJ2-5|TRBV5-5
TGTGCCAGCAGTGGGGACAGCCAAGAGACCCAGTACTTC
CASSGDSQETQYF
>TRBD2|TRBJ2-1|TRBV2
TGTGCCAGCAGTTTGACTAGCGGGGCCTACAATGAGCAGTTCTTC
CASSLTSGAYNEQFF
>.|TRBJ1-2|TRBV5-1
TGCGCCAGCAGCTTGGAGTTAGCAGGGAACTATGGCTACACCTTC
CASSLELAGNYGYTF
>TRBD1|TRBJ2-7|TRBV28
TGTGCCAGCAGTCCAAACAGGGGTCTCTCCTACGAGCAGTACTTC
CASSPNRGLSYEQYF
>.|TRBJ1-5|TRBV7-9
TGTGCCAGCAGCCTTACAGGGCCGGGCAATCAGCCCCAGCATTTT
CASSLTGPGNQPQHF
>.|TRBJ1-4|TRBV14
TGTGCCAGCAGCCAGCGACAGGTTACTAATGAAAAACTGTTTTTT
CASSQRQVTNEKLFF
>.|TRBJ2-2|TRBV23-1
TGCGCCAGCAGTCATAAGAGGGCGAACACCGGGGAGCTGTTTTTT
CASSHKRANTGELFF